A selection of T cell receptor beta chains follows, all from one sample in a study of blood T cells in healthy people across ages. One entry per CDR3 protein, called by TCRdb with MiXCR from the 5' RACE reads. Of 790,000 or so distinct CDR3 sequences in the sample, 46% are singletons; the top ten hold around 18%. Material for sequencing was blood. The receptors shown here come from a man older than 75 in good health. Each CDR3 is given with its conserved first and last residue. A D gene is named only where the DNA matches it firmly. The size of a clone is reported for some rows only, either as once, few or many, or as a class for expanded clones.

clone size,D gene,J gene,V gene,CDR3 DNA,CDR3 protein
NA,NA,TRBJ2-7,TRBV4-2,TGTGCCAGCAGCCAACCTCAGGGGATAAGCTCCTACAAGCAGTACTTC,CASSQPQGISSYKQYF
NA,NA,TRBJ2-3,TRBV5-1,TGCGCCAGCAGGAGGGGGCTAGCGGACCCTAGCACAGATACGCAGTATTTT,CASRRGLADPSTDTQYF
NA,TRBD1,TRBJ2-7,TRBV7-2,TGTGCCAGCAGTCCTCCAGGGGGACAGGGGGCCAACGAGCAGTACTTC,CASSPPGGQGANEQYF
few,TRBD1,TRBJ1-5,TRBV28,TGTGCCAGCAGGCCCGGGACAGTAAATCAGCCCCAGCATTTT,CASRPGTVNQPQHF
NA,NA,TRBJ1-2,TRBV6-5,TGTGCCAGCAGTCAACAAGGGGGGGCCTATGGCTACACCTTC,CASSQQGGAYGYTF
NA,TRBD2,TRBJ2-7,TRBV3-1,TGTGCCAGCAGCCAAGATTTGGTAGCGGGTGAGCAGTACTTC,CASSQDLVAGEQYF
few,NA,TRBJ2-2,TRBV7-9,TGTGCCAGCAGCTTAAGGGCCAGGGGTATAGCCGGGGAGCTGTTTTTT,CASSLRARGIAGELFF
NA,NA,TRBJ2-1,TRBV20-1,TGCAGTGCTAGAGATCGGACGGCGGGTGAAACCGGGTACAATGAGCAGTTCTTC,CSARDRTAGETGYNEQFF
NA,TRBD1,TRBJ2-5,TRBV6-2/TRBV6-3,TGTGCCAGCACCAGGACAGGAGTTGGTGAGCAGTACTTC,CASTRTGVGEQYF
NA,NA,TRBJ2-5,TRBV6-1,TGTGCCAGCAGTGAAGTGTTGGGACAAGAGACCCAGTACTTC,CASSEVLGQETQYF
NA,NA,TRBJ1-5,TRBV7-8,TGTGCCAGCAGCTTAGACAGGGTAAACCAGCCCCAGCATTTT,CASSLDRVNQPQHF
NA,TRBD1,TRBJ2-3,TRBV24-1,TGTGCCACCAGTGTCCCTAGAGGGACAGGGGGAGGGGTAGCAGATACGCAGTATTTT,CATSVPRGTGGGVADTQYF
many,TRBD2,TRBJ2-3,TRBV29-1,TGCAGCGGAGGAAGCGGGGGGATGGATACGCAGTATTTT,CSGGSGGMDTQYF
NA,TRBD2,TRBJ2-1,TRBV29-1,TGCAGCGTTCGAAGCGGGAGTATGAATGAGCAGTTCTTC,CSVRSGSMNEQFF
NA,TRBD2,TRBJ2-5,TRBV6-1,TGTGCCAGCAGAGTAGCGGGAGTCAAAGAGCAGTACTTC,CASRVAGVKEQYF
NA,TRBD1,TRBJ2-7,TRBV6-1,TGTGCCAGCAGTGAACTAGGACAGGGGTTGCCCTACGAGCAGTACTTC,CASSELGQGLPYEQYF
NA,NA,TRBJ2-3,TRBV14,TGTGCCAGCAGCCAAGGGCAGGCGACAGATACGCAGTATTTT,CASSQGQATDTQYF
NA,NA,TRBJ2-3,TRBV2,TGTGCCAGCAGTGAAGTTGCGTACTATCCCACAGATACGCAGTATTTT,CASSEVAYYPTDTQYF
NA,TRBD1,TRBJ2-4,TRBV7-2,TGTGCCAGCAGCCACGACAGGGCGAACATTCAGTACTTC,CASSHDRANIQYF
NA,NA,TRBJ1-4,TRBV15,TGTGCCACCAGCAGGTCCAGGGGAAAACTGTTTTTT,CATSRSRGKLFF
NA,NA,TRBJ2-1,TRBV5-1,TGCGCCAGCAGAGTATCAGGGCGCTACAATGAGCAGTTCTTC,CASRVSGRYNEQFF
NA,NA,TRBJ1-1,TRBV7-3,TGTGCCAGCAGCTGGGGCCCGAACACTGAAGCTTTCTTT,CASSWGPNTEAFF
few,NA,TRBJ1-6,TRBV6-1,TGTGCCAGCAGTGAAGGAAAATCACCCCTCCACTTT,CASSEGKSPLHF
few,NA,TRBJ2-2,TRBV30,TGTGCCTCCGCTTTGGTACGAAACACCGGGGAGCTGTTTTTT,CASALVRNTGELFF
once,TRBD1,TRBJ2-7,TRBV20-1,TGCAGTGCTAGACCCAGACAGGGTACTCACGAGCAGTACTTC,CSARPRQGTHEQYF
NA,TRBD2,TRBJ2-7,TRBV20-1,TGCAGTGCTAGCCACGGCGGGAGGGCCCTCGAAAGCGAGCAGTACTTC,CSASHGGRALESEQYF